These 14 T cell receptor beta chains originate from one sample sequenced in a study of cytomegalovirus exposure and HLA in healthy donors. The PCR ran on 60 Vbeta and 13 Jbeta primers. Profiled with immunoSEQ multiplex PCR; TCRdb holds only in-frame clones, not every one. The data contain 130,000 or so clones, 60% to 85% of them singletons. Sequences were obtained from PBMCs. These receptor sequences come from a man aged 25 to 40 in good health and CMV-seronegative.

The chain couples TRBV15 to TRBJ2-5; D not resolved. CDR3 size: 13 residues. Germline V gene sequence: CDR1 LNHNV, CDR2 YYDKDF (reference sequence). Trimming shortened V by 1 base and J by 5 bases, and 8 bases separated the two germline ends. CDR3 DNA: TGTGCCACCAGCAGAGTTCCCTCCGAGACCCAGTACTTC. Translation gives CATSRVPSETQYF.

The CDR3 reads CAWTRGSEQYF. DNA of the CDR3: TGTGCCTGGACCCGAGGAAGCGAGCAGTACTTC. This chain uses TRBV30 with TRBJ2-7, with D uncertain. With 4 bases removed from V and 6 bases from J, the gap between germline ends came to 10 bases. The CDR3 extends over 11 amino acids. Germline values: CDR1 GTSNPN, CDR2 SVGIG (reference sequence).

Here the CDR3 DNA reads TGCGCCAGCACCCTTATTCCACAGGCAAAAATTCTAAATCAGCATTTT. The encoded protein is CASTLIPQAKILNQHF. The chain is built from TRBV5-1 and TRBJ1-5; D possibly corresponds to TRBD1 (5 bases). The CDR3 contains 16 residues. Looked up from germline, CDR1 is SGHRS and CDR2 is YFSETQ. The ends were cut back, 6 bases at V and 13 bases at J, with 29 bases in the middle.

This chain joins TRBV6-1 and TRBJ2-3; the D gene is possibly TRBD1 (6 bases). This CDR3 spans 15 amino acids. CDR1 MNHNS and CDR2 SASEGT come from the germline V gene. V lost 6 bases to trimming and J lost 2 bases, with 15 bases between them. CDR3 region: CASSAGTLNTDTQYF. DNA for the CDR3: TGTGCCAGCAGCGCCGGGACACTGAACACAGATACGCAGTATTTT.

The V gene is TRBV4-1, the J gene TRBJ2-5; 7 bases fit TRBD2. Germline loops: CDR1 MGHRA, CDR2 YSYEKL. This CDR3 is 17 amino acids long. The junction had 15 bases not matched to a gene; V was cut back by 3 bases and J by 5 bases. The CDR3 DNA sequence: TGCGCCAGCAGCCACCCCTTCGGCGCGGGGGTAGAGGAGACCCAGTACTTC. Amino acid sequence: CASSHPFGAGVEETQYF.

The V call is TRBV30, the J call TRBJ2-3; TRBD1 might be the D (6 bases). This CDR3 comprises 13 residues. The germline V gene encodes CDR1 GTSNPN and CDR2 SVGIG (reference sequence). The germline V and J ends were trimmed by 6 bases and 6 bases, with 16 bases remaining between them. The CDR3 loop is CACGGPARDTQYF. The CDR3, as DNA: TGTGCCTGTGGGGGCCCCGCTAGGGATACGCAGTATTTT.

The J gene is TRBJ1-1, the V gene TRBV7-9, with unresolved D. Looked up from germline, CDR1 is SEHNR and CDR2 is FQNEAQ (reference sequence). V was cut by 3 bases and J by 1 base, with 6 bases left in between. The CDR3 is 13 residues long. The CDR3 region is CASSLNWNTEAFF. CDR3 coding DNA: TGTGCCAGCAGCTTGAACTGGAACACTGAAGCTTTCTTT.

The chain is built from TRBV15 and TRBJ2-5; D unresolved. Germline V gene data show CDR1 as LNHNV and CDR2 as YYDKDF (reference sequence). V lost 0 bases and J lost 4, with 12 bases in between. The CDR3 has 15 amino acids. CDR3 nucleotides: TGTGCCACCAGCAGAGATTGGGCAGGTATAGAGACCCAGTACTTC. This gives the protein CATSRDWAGIETQYF.

The chain has TRBV5-1 and TRBJ2-5; TRBD1 matches 9 bases. V was clipped by 0 bases and J by 5 bases; unmatched bases: 8. Per germline, CDR1 SGHRS and CDR2 YFSETQ. There are 16 residues in the CDR3. CDR3 region: CASSLGKGQGRETQYF. The CDR3, as DNA: TGCGCCAGCAGCTTGGGGAAAGGACAGGGGAGGGAGACCCAGTACTTC.

V usage is TRBV15 and J usage is TRBJ1-1; D remains ambiguous. This CDR3 comprises 12 residues. Germline CDR1 and CDR2: LNHNV and YYDKDF (reference sequence). Trimming cost V 8 bases and J 0 bases, with 7 bases left between them. The CDR3 coding sequence is TGTGCCACCCCAGGAATGAACACTGAAGCTTTCTTT. It is translated as CATPGMNTEAFF.

The chain is built from TRBV27 and TRBJ1-1, with D possibly matching TRBD1 (6 bases). Germline CDR1 is MNHEY and CDR2 is SMNVEV (reference sequence). V lost 2 bases to trimming and J lost 0 bases, with 7 bases between them. The CDR3 has 14 amino acids. The DNA of the CDR3 is TGTGCCAGCAGTTTAACAGGGTTGAACACTGAAGCTTTCTTT. Its protein is CASSLTGLNTEAFF.

The genes are TRBV6-5 and TRBJ2-5; TRBD2 agrees at 11 bases. The J call is in doubt because the DNA end fits TRBJ2-7 better. Germline V gene sequence: CDR1 MNHEY, CDR2 SVGAGI. This CDR3 contains 15 residues. In DNA, the CDR3 is TGTGCCAGCAGTTACCTTCATAGCGGGAGGGACGAGCAGTACTTC. Amino acids: CASSYLHSGRDEQYF.

The DNA of the CDR3 is TGTGCCAGCAGTGTAACGACTAGCGGGAGTGGGTACGAGCAGTACTTC. It encodes CASSVTTSGSGYEQYF. The chain carries TRBV28 and TRBJ2-7; TRBD2 aligns across 12 bases. The CDR3 contains 16 residues. Germline values: CDR1 MDHEN, CDR2 SYDVKM. J gave up 4 bases and V 5 bases, and 9 bases lay outside the gene matches.

The chain employs TRBV6-1 and TRBJ1-5, with D perhaps TRBD1 (6 bases). V shed 6 bases and J shed 2 bases, with 14 bases lying between them. Germline values: CDR1 MNHNS, CDR2 SASEGT. This CDR3 region has 15 residues. The CDR3 reads CASRAGAVGNQPQHF. In DNA form, the CDR3 reads TGTGCCAGCAGAGCGGGGGCGGTGGGCAATCAGCCCCAGCATTTT.